The next 9 T cell receptor beta chains were all read from a single sample in a study of TIL therapy for anti-PD-1-resistant metastatic lung cancer. Sequencing used immunoSEQ v3. Profiling relied on immunoSEQ multiplex PCR, and the TCRdb table lists in-frame clones only, not all of them. The sample includes tens of thousands of clones, approximately 83% of them seen just once. Time point given: pre-treatment sample, taken before nivolumab and TIL therapy. The sample in question was blood, obtained at baseline. All receptors derive from a person aged 25 to 80 with non-small cell lung cancer.

The chain's CDR3 is CASSPVDNHYGYTF. The DNA for the CDR3 is TGTGCCAGCAGCCCCGTGGACAACCACTATGGCTACACCTTC. The chain recombines TRBV11-2 with TRBJ1-2; TRBD1 might be the D (5 bases). The germline V gene has CDR1 SGHAT and CDR2 FQNNGV. V lost 5 bases and J lost 3, with 13 bases in between. The CDR3 is 14 residues long.

Points on this clone: Compared with germline, one end of the junction differs, possibly owing to a read error. This chain connects TRBV27 to TRBJ1-2; tentative D call: TRBD1 (6 bases). Germline CDR1 and CDR2: MNHEY and SMNVEV (reference sequence). The CDR3 covers 16 residues. The CDR3 spells CASSLWGPTTNYGYTF. The CDR3 DNA follows: TGTGCCAGCAGTTTATGGGGGCCGACTACTAATTATGGCTACACCTTC.

The table lists this clone with a count of one. V gene TRBV7-6 combines with J gene TRBJ2-4; 7 bases are shared with TRBD1. Trimming at V came to 4 bases and at J to 0 bases, leaving 12 bases not matched to a gene. CDR3 length: 18 amino acids. CDR1 and CDR2 from the germline V gene are SGHVS and FNYEAQ. CDR3 protein: CASSSQPGTAIAKNIQYF. The CDR3 nucleotides read TGTGCCAGCAGCTCCCAGCCAGGGACAGCCATAGCCAAAAACATTCAGTACTTC.

This sequence joins TRBV27 and TRBJ2-7, with a tentative D call TRBD2 (6 bases). The CDR3 loop spans 15 amino acids. Germline CDR1 and CDR2: MNHEY and SMNVEV (reference sequence). Trimming removed 0 bases at V and 5 bases at J, with 14 bases between. The chain's CDR3 is CASSLSQRERDEQYF. The CDR3 DNA follows: TGTGCCAGCAGTTTATCGCAACGGGAGAGGGACGAGCAGTACTTC.

The CDR3 sequence is CASSYSGLAGPNEQFF. DNA for the CDR3: TGTGCCAGCAGTTACTCCGGACTAGCGGGACCGAATGAGCAGTTCTTC. The chain employs TRBV6-6 and TRBJ2-1; TRBD2 agrees at 12 bases. Germline CDR1 MNHNY, CDR2 SVGAGI (reference sequence). This CDR3 has 16 amino acids. V shed 0 bases, J shed 7 bases, and the junction held 4 bases outside the gene matches.

V and J are TRBV7-8 and TRBJ1-1; 7 positions agree with TRBD1. CDR1 and CDR2 (germline): SGHVS, FQNEAQ. The V segment lost 2 bases and the J segment 3 bases; nucleotides outside the gene matches: 12. This CDR3 region has 17 residues. CDR3 loop: CASSLRRTGSIDTEAFF. The CDR3, as DNA: TGTGCCAGCAGCTTAAGGCGGACAGGATCTATTGACACTGAAGCTTTCTTT.

V usage is TRBV6-2 or TRBV6-3 and J usage is TRBJ2-7; D is ambiguous. V lost 2 bases and J 2 bases, leaving 7 bases between the germline ends. The CDR3 contains 13 residues. Looked up from germline, CDR1 is MNHEY and CDR2 is SVGEGT. The CDR3 coding sequence is TGTGCCAGCAGTTACATACAGCCCTACGAGCAGTACTTC. It translates to CASSYIQPYEQYF.

The rearrangement links TRBV3-1 (or the pseudogene TRBV3-2) to TRBJ2-1, with TRBD2 identical over 8 bases. V shed 4 bases, J shed 2 bases, and the junction held 7 bases outside the gene matches. There are 16 residues in the CDR3. Germline V lookup: CDR1 LGHDT, CDR2 YNNKEL (reference sequence). As DNA, the CDR3 is TGTGCCAGCAGCCCCTCGGGGGGGAGGGCCTACAATGAGCAGTTCTTC. The encoded protein is CASSPSGGRAYNEQFF.

For the CDR3, the DNA is TGTGCCAGCAGCTTAGTGCCAGTTAGCACAGATACGCAGTATTTT. Its protein is CASSLVPVSTDTQYF. The chain is built from TRBV7-9 and TRBJ2-3; D is uncertain. Deletions cut 1 base from V and 0 bases from J, with 8 bases between. The CDR3 sequence is 15 residues long. Per the germline V gene, CDR1 is SEHNR and CDR2 is FQNEAQ (reference sequence).